These 8 T cell receptor beta chains were all obtained from the same sample, sequenced in a study of shared clonotypes between healthy human individuals. Naive CD8 cells lacked CD45RO and underwent positive selection for CCR7, leaving out terminally differentiated effector memory CD45RA+ cells. Sequenced by immunoSEQ multiplex PCR; TCRdb stores in-frame clones only, minus some. This sample has over 750,000 clones, with 96% found just once. The sample was naive CD8+ T cells sorted from blood. Receptors were obtained from a man in his thirties or forties in good health.

Comment on this clone: One end of the junction does not line up with germline, which may come from a read error. This specimen includes other DNA sequences encoding the same CDR3. CDR3 sequence (DNA): TGTGCCAGCAGTTTAGAGGCGGGGGAAAGCTCCTACGAGCAGTACTTC. This codes for CASSLEAGESSYEQYF. The chain uses TRBV7-6 and TRBJ2-7; 7 bases are a match to TRBD2. This CDR3 spans 16 amino acids. Germline CDR1 is SGHVS and CDR2 is FNYEAQ.

The chain combines TRBV4-1 with TRBJ2-7; perhaps D is TRBD1 or TRBD2 (5 bases each). The CDR3 covers 15 residues. Looked up from germline, CDR1 is MGHRA and CDR2 is YSYEKL. V lost 2 bases, J lost 2 bases, and 13 bases lay in between. DNA for the CDR3: TGCGCCAGCAGCCAATCCGGGGCGTTGGCCTACGAGCAGTACTTC. Amino acid sequence: CASSQSGALAYEQYF.

The chain recombines TRBV19 with TRBJ2-2; 7 bases are shared with TRBD1. V gave up 6 bases and J gave up 3 bases; unmatched junction bases: 4. CDR1 and CDR2 (germline): LNHDA, SQIVND (reference sequence). The CDR3 has 14 amino acids. In DNA form, the CDR3 reads TGTGCCAGTAGCCTGACAGGGTACACCGGGGAGCTGTTTTTT. Its translation is CASSLTGYTGELFF.

This chain connects TRBV14 to TRBJ2-3; D may be TRBD1 (5 bases). The CDR3 extends over 17 amino acids. The germline CDR1 and CDR2 sequences are SGHDN and FVKESK. Trimming removed 4 bases at V and 3 bases at J, with 20 bases between. The CDR3 DNA is TGTGCCAGCAGCCCGCTAACAGGATCTCCTAGGACAGATACGCAGTATTTT. It yields the protein CASSPLTGSPRTDTQYF.

A remark on this clone: The sample carries other DNA sequences with the same CDR3. J is TRBJ2-7 and V is TRBV7-9, with D uncertain. The V and J ends lost 1 base and 3 bases respectively, with 4 bases between them. The germline CDR1 and CDR2 sequences are SEHNR and FQNEAQ (reference sequence). The CDR3 contains 12 residues. The CDR3 loop is CASSLELYEQYF. For the CDR3, the DNA is TGTGCCAGCAGCTTAGAACTCTACGAGCAGTACTTC.

CDR3 loop: CASSLVGRSYEQYF. The DNA for the CDR3 is TGTGCCAGCAGCTTAGTCGGCAGGTCCTACGAGCAGTACTTC. V gene TRBV7-9 combines with J gene TRBJ2-7, with D uncertain. CDR3 size: 14 residues. Germline V gives CDR1 SEHNR, CDR2 FQNEAQ (reference sequence). V lost 1 base to trimming and J lost 1 base, with 8 bases between them.

The chain couples TRBV29-1 to TRBJ2-1; 8 nucleotides line up with TRBD2. The CDR3 length is 16 residues. The V gene end was trimmed by 0 bases and the J gene end by 3 bases; junction bases not matched to a gene: 7. The V gene's germline CDR1 is SQVTM and CDR2 ANQGSEA. The CDR3 loop is CSVEDPSSGFYNEQFF. In nucleotides, the CDR3 is TGCAGCGTTGAAGATCCCTCTAGCGGGTTCTACAATGAGCAGTTCTTC.

This chain joins TRBV5-4 and TRBJ2-3; D may be TRBD1 or TRBD2 (6 bases each). Germline CDR1 is SGHNT and CDR2 is YYREEE (reference sequence). The CDR3 is 15 residues long. The germline V and J ends were trimmed by 2 bases and 5 bases, with 15 bases remaining between them. CDR3 coding DNA: TGTGCCAGCAGCTTCCATGGGGGGCCGGGAGATACGCAGTATTTT. This sequence encodes CASSFHGGPGDTQYF.